Shown below are 9 T cell receptor beta chains from a single sample sequenced in a study of cytomegalovirus exposure and HLA in healthy donors. PCR amplification relied on 60 Vbeta primers (plus 13 Jbeta primers). Produced via immunoSEQ multiplex PCR; TCRdb's table is partial and in-frame only. Of fewer than 200,000 clones in the sample, around four fifths were seen once. The specimen sequenced was PBMCs. All receptors derive from a female donor in good health and CMV-seronegative.

J is TRBJ1-2 and V is TRBV5-1; 8 nucleotides align to TRBD1. This CDR3 has 14 residues. Germline-derived CDR1 and CDR2 are SGHRS and YFSETQ. V lost 2 bases and J lost 6; bases outside the gene matches: 6. Here the CDR3 reads CASSFDRGGNGYTF. The CDR3 DNA is TGCGCCAGCAGCTTTGACAGGGGCGGGAATGGCTACACCTTC.

This clone was observed once. The chain recombines TRBV5-1 with TRBJ2-7; D is perhaps TRBD1 (5 bases). Between the trimmed V and J ends, which lost 4 bases and 4 bases, there was a span of 12 bases. The CDR3 has 13 residues. Germline-derived CDR1 and CDR2 are SGHRS and YFSETQ. CDR3 protein: CASSVQGFYEQYF. The CDR3 nucleotides read TGCGCCAGCAGCGTTCAGGGATTTTACGAGCAGTACTTC.

The gene calls are TRBV13 and TRBJ2-1; D is unclear. The CDR3 loop spans 11 amino acids. V lost 2 bases, J lost 12 bases, and 8 bases lay in between. Germline assignment: CDR1 PRHDT and CDR2 FYEKMQ (reference sequence). This CDR3 is CASSLRSLQFF. The CDR3 DNA is TGTGCCAGCAGCTTACGGAGCTTGCAGTTCTTC.

This chain joins TRBV7-9 and TRBJ2-3; the D gene is possibly TRBD1 (6 bases). Germline lookup yields CDR1 SEHNR and CDR2 FQNEAQ (reference sequence). CDR3 length equals 15 residues. The ends were cut back, 6 bases at V and 2 bases at J, with 15 bases in the middle. The CDR3 loop reads CASSRYREVTDTQYF. CDR3 nucleotides: TGTGCCAGCAGTAGGTACAGGGAAGTCACAGATACGCAGTATTTT.

This clone was seen just once. This chain links TRBV4-2 with TRBJ2-7; 7 nucleotides line up with TRBD2. CDR1 LGHNA and CDR2 YNFKEQ come from the germline V gene. J gave up 5 bases and V 4 bases, and 5 bases lay outside the gene matches. The CDR3 sequence is 13 residues long. The CDR3: CASSPSGGHEQYF. CDR3 sequence (DNA): TGTGCCAGCAGCCCGTCGGGAGGCCACGAGCAGTACTTC.

The chain couples TRBV27 to TRBJ1-2, with TRBD1 as a possible D gene (6 bases). The ends were cut back, 6 bases at V and 6 bases at J, with 17 bases in the middle. Germline assignment: CDR1 MNHEY and CDR2 SMNVEV (reference sequence). The CDR3 has 14 residues. The CDR3 DNA sequence: TGTGCCAGCAGCACATGGGGGGGCGTCGATGGCTACACCTTC. Translation: CASSTWGGVDGYTF.

The genes are TRBV6-5 and TRBJ1-1; D perhaps matches TRBD1 (5 bases). The V end lost 0 bases, the J end lost 0 bases, and 8 bases lay between the germline ends. The CDR3 sequence is 15 residues long. Germline CDR1 is MNHEY and CDR2 is SVGAGI. CDR3 coding DNA: TGTGCCAGCAGTTACTCCTACAGGATGAACACTGAAGCTTTCTTT. Protein sequence: CASSYSYRMNTEAFF.

The chain employs TRBV13 and TRBJ2-3, with D maybe TRBD2 (6 bases). Between the trimmed V and J ends, which lost 2 bases and 5 bases, there was a span of 14 bases. The CDR3 covers 15 residues. The V gene's germline CDR1 is PRHDT and CDR2 FYEKMQ (reference sequence). DNA of the CDR3: TGTGCCAGCAGCTTATTAGATAGGCGGGGAGATACGCAGTATTTT. Translating it yields CASSLLDRRGDTQYF.

The V and J genes are TRBV6-1 and TRBJ1-6; 7 nucleotides align to TRBD1. Per the germline V gene, CDR1 is MNHNS and CDR2 is SASEGT. Trimming took 6 bases from V and 9 from J; bases not matched to a gene: 5. This CDR3 comprises 13 residues. The CDR3 region is CASSGGQSSPLHF. CDR3 coding DNA: TGTGCCAGCAGCGGGGGACAGAGTTCACCCCTCCACTTT.